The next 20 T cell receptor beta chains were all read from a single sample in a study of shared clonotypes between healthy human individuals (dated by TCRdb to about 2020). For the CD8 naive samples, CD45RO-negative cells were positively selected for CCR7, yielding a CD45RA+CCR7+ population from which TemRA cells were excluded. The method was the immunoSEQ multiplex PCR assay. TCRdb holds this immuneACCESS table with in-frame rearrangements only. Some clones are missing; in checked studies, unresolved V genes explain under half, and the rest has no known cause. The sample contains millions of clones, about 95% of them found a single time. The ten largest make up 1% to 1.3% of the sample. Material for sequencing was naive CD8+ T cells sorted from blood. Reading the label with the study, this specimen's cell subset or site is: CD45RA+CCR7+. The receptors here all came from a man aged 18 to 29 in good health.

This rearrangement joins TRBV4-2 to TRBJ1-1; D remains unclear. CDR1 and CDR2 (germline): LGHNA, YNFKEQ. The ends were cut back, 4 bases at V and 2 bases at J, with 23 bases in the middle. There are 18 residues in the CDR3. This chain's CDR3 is CASSPQTGPSNENTEAFF. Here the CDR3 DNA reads TGTGCCAGCAGCCCACAGACCGGGCCCTCCAACGAAAACACTGAAGCTTTCTTT.

The CDR3 here is CASSAPAGPSYEQYF. In nucleotides, the CDR3 is TGTGCCAGCAGTGCGCCGGCGGGCCCTTCCTACGAGCAGTACTTC. The V gene is TRBV7-9, the J gene TRBJ2-7; D may be TRBD2 (5 bases). V was cut by 6 bases and J by 1 base, with 16 bases left in between. CDR3 length: 15 amino acids. CDR1 SEHNR and CDR2 FQNEAQ come from the germline V gene (reference sequence).

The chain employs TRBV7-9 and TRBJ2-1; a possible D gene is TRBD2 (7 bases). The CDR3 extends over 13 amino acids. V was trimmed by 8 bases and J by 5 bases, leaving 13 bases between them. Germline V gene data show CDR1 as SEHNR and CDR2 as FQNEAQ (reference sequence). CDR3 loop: CASARGGDNEQFF. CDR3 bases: TGTGCCAGCGCTAGAGGGGGGGACAATGAGCAGTTCTTC.

CDR3 DNA sequence: TGTGCCAGCAGTTACTCCCCGTTAGGGACGCCCTATGGCTACACCTTC. As protein: CASSYSPLGTPYGYTF. This rearrangement joins TRBV6-6 to TRBJ1-2; possibly TRBD1 for D (5 bases). CDR1 and CDR2 from the germline V gene are MNHNY and SVGAGI (reference sequence). V dropped 0 bases and J dropped 4 bases, with 15 bases sitting between them. This CDR3 has 16 residues.

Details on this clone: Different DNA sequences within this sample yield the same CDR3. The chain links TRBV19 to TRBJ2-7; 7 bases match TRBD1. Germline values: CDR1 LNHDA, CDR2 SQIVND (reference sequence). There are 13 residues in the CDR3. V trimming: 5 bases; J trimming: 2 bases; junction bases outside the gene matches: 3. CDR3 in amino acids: CASSPGGAYEQYF. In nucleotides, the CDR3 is TGTGCCAGTAGTCCAGGGGGAGCCTACGAGCAGTACTTC.

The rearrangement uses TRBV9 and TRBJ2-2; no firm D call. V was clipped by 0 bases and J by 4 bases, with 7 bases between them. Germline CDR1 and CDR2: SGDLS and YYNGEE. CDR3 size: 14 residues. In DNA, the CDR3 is TGTGCCAGCAGCGTAGTAATGGGCACCGGGGAGCTGTTTTTT. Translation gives CASSVVMGTGELFF.

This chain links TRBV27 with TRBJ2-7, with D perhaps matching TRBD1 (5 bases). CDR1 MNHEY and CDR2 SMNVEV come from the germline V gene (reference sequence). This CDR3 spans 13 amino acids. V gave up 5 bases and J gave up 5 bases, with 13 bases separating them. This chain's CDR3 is CASSPSGRDEQYF. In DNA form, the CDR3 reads TGTGCCAGCAGTCCCTCCGGCAGGGACGAGCAGTACTTC.

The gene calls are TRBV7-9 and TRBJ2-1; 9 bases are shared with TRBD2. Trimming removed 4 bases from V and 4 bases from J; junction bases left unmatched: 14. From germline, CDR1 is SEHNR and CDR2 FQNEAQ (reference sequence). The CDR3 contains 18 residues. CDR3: CASSSLPSPSGIYNEQFF. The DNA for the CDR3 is TGTGCCAGCAGCTCACTGCCTTCCCCTAGCGGGATTTACAATGAGCAGTTCTTC. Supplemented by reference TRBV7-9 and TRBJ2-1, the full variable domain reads DTGVSQNPRHKITKRGQNVTFRCDPISEHNRLYWYRQTLGQGPEFLTYFQNEAQLEKSRLLSDRFSAERPKGSFSTLEIQRTEQGDSAMYLCASSSLPSPSGIYNEQFFGPGTRLTVL.

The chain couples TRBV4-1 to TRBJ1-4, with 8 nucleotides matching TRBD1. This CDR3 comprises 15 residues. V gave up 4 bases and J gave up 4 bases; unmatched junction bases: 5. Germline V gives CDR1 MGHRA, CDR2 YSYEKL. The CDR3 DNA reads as TGCGCCAGCAGCCTACGGACAGGGTTTAATGAAAAACTGTTTTTT. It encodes CASSLRTGFNEKLFF.

CDR3: CASSPSFGTGTSSDIQYF. Here the CDR3 DNA reads TGTGCCAGCAGCCCCAGTTTCGGCACCGGGACTAGCTCAGACATTCAGTACTTC. The gene calls are TRBV27 and TRBJ2-4, with TRBD2 matching over 9 bases. CDR1 and CDR2 from the germline V gene are MNHEY and SMNVEV (reference sequence). The CDR3 consists of 18 residues. The junction had 20 bases not matched to a gene; V was cut back by 6 bases and J by 8 bases.

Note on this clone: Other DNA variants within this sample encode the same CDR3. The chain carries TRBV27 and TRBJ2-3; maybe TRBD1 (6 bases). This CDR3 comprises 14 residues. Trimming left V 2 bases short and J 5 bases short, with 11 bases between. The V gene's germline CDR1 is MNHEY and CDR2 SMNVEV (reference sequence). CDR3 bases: TGTGCCAGCAGTTTAGGTCAGGGGTTAGATACGCAGTATTTT. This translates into CASSLGQGLDTQYF.

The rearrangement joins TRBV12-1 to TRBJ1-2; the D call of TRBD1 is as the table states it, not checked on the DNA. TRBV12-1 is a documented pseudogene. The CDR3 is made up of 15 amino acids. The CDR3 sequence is CASSLWTGPIDGYTF. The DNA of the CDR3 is TGTGCCAGCAGCTTATGGACAGGGCCGATTGATGGCTACACCTTC.

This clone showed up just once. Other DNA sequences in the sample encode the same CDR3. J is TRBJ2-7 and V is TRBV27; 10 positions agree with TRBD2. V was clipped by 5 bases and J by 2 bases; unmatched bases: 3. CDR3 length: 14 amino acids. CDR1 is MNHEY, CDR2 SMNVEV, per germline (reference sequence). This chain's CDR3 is CASSRLAGAYEQYF. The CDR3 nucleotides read TGTGCCAGCAGTCGGCTAGCGGGGGCCTACGAGCAGTACTTC.

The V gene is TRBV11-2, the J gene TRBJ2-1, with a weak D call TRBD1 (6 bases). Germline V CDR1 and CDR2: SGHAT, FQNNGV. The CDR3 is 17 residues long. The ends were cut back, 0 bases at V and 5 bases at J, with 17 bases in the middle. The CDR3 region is CASSLDPTGLAHNEQFF. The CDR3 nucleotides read TGTGCCAGCAGCTTAGACCCAACAGGGCTAGCCCACAATGAGCAGTTCTTC.

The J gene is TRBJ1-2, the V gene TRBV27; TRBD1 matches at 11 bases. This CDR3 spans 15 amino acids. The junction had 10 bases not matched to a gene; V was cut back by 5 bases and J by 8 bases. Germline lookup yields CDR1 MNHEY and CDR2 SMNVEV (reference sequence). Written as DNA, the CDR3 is TGTGCCAGCAGTCTCGGACAGGGGGCAACTCAGGGCTACACCTTC. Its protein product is CASSLGQGATQGYTF.

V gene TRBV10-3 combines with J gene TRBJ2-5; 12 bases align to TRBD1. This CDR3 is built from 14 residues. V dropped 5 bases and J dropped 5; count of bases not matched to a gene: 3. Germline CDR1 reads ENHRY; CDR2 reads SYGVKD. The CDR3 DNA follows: TGTGCCATCAGTCCGGGACAGGGGGCCGAGACCCAGTACTTC. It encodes CAISPGQGAETQYF.

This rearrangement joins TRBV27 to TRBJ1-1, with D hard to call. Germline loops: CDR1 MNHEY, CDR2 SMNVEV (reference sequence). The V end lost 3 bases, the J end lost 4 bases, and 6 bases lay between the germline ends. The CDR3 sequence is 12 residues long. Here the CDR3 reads CASSFIGTEAFF. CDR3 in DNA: TGTGCCAGCAGTTTTATTGGCACTGAAGCTTTCTTT.

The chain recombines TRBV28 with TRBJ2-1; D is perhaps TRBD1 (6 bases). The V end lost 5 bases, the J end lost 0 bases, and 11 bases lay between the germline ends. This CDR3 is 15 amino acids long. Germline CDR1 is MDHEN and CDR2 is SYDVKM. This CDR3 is CASSPTGSSYNEQFF. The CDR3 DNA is TGTGCCAGCAGTCCCACAGGGAGCTCCTACAATGAGCAGTTCTTC.

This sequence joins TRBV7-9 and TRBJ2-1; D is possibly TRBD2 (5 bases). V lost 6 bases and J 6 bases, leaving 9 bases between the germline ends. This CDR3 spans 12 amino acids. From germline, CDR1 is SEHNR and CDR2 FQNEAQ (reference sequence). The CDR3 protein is CASRFGINEQFF. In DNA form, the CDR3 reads TGTGCCAGCAGGTTCGGGATCAATGAGCAGTTCTTC.

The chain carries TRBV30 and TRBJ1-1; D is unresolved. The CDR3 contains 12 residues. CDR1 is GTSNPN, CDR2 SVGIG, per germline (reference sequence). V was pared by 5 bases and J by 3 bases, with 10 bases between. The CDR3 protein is CAWHHLYTEAFF. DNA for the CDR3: TGTGCCTGGCACCATCTGTACACTGAAGCTTTCTTT. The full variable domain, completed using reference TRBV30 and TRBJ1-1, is SQTIHQWPATLVQPVGSPLSLECTVEGTSNPNLYWYRQAAGRGLQLLFYSVGIGQISSEVPQNLSASRPQDRQFILSSKKLLLSDSGFYLCAWHHLYTEAFFGQGTRLTVV.